This T cell receptor beta chain was recovered during a study of human T cells and chemical hapten exposure. Study at large: Sensitization used 2% DPC on approximately 2 cm by approximately 2 cm upper inner arm skin. Patients, predominantly female, presented with alopecia areata, totalis or universalis.

Time point: patch test 3, about 24 weeks after DPC sensitization. Treatment specified: therapeutic diphenylcyclopropenone sensitization with weekly scalp DPC. Whole-study findings and limits: There was no change with DPC sensitization in TCRs above 1 in 1000 frequency.

This clonotype appeared a few times. As yet, its antigen is unknown. TCRdb re-derived calls from the RACE reads in MiXCR, one entry per CDR3 protein. In the table there are tens of thousands of distinct CDR3 sequences, approximately 9.9% of which are singletons. The CDR3 is 15 residues long. Trimming shortened V by 5 bases and J by 5 bases, and 15 bases separated the two germline ends. Germline V gives CDR1 MDHEN, CDR2 SYDVKM. The sequence was collected from a woman between 35 and 50 years old with alopecia areata. Some clones in this sample may be carry-over from other donors' samples. The rearrangement links TRBV28 to TRBJ1-4; a possible D gene is TRBD1 (5 bases). The sample here was whole blood, taken in connection with sensitization to the hapten diphenylcyclopropenone (DPC). The CDR3 reads CASSPPGLNNEKLFF. Here the CDR3 DNA reads TGTGCCAGCAGTCCCCCGGGACTGAACAATGAAAAACTGTTTTTT.